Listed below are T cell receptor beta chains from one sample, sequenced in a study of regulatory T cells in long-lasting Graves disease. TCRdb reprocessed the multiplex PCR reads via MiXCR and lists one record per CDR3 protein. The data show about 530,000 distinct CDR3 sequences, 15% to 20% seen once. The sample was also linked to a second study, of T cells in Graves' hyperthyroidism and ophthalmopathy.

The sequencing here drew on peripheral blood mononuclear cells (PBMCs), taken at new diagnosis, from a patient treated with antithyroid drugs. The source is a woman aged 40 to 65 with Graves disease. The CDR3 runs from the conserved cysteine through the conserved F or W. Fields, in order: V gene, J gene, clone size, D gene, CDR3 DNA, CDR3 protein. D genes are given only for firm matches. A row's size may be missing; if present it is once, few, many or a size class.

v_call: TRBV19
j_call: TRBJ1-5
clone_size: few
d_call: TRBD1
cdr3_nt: TGTGCCAGTAGAACGGGACAGGAACACAATCAGCCCCAGCATTTT
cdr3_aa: CASRTGQEHNQPQHF

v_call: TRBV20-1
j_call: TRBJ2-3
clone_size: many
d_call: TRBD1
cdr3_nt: TGCAGTGCTAGAGATACGAGGACAGGCGAACAGTATTTT
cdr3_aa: CSARDTRTGEQYF

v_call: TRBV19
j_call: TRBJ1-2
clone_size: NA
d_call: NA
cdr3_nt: TGTGCCAGTAGTAGCAGGACAGACAATGGCTACACCTTC
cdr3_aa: CASSSRTDNGYTF

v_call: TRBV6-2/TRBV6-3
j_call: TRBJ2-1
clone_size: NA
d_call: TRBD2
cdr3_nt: TGTGCCAGCAGTTACTCGAGGGGGGGGGGACTAGTCGCTGAGCAGTTCTTC
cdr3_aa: CASSYSRGGGLVAEQFF

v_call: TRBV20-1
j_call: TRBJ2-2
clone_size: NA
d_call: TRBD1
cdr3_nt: TGCAGTGCCCATCCTAGGACAGGGGGAACGTGGGAGCTGTTTTTT
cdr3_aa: CSAHPRTGGTWELFF

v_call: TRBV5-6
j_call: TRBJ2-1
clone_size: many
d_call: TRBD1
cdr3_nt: TGTGCCAGCAGCCGTTGGACAGGGGGTTTGAGGAATGAGCAGTTCTTC
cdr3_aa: CASSRWTGGLRNEQFF

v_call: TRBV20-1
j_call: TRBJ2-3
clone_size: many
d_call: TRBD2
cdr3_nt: TGCAGTGCCCATAGCGGGGGGACAGCCACAGATACGCAGTATTTT
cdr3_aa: CSAHSGGTATDTQYF

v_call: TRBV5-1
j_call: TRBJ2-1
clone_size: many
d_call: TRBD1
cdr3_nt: TGCGCCAGCAGCTCTGGACAGGGCCACAATGAGCAGTTCTTC
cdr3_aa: CASSSGQGHNEQFF

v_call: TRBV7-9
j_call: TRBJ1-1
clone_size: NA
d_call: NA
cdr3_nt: TGTGCCAGCAGGTATTCGGGTGGGGGGGAGCACACTGAAGCTTTCTTT
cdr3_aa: CASRYSGGGEHTEAFF

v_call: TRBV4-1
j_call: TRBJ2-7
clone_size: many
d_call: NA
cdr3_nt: TGTGCCAGCAGCCCCCGGGCAGTTGAGTCCTACGAGCAGTACTTC
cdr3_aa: CASSPRAVESYEQYF